The 2 T cell receptor beta chains presented below share a single source sample, sequenced in a study of T-cell memory formation after mild COVID-19. TCRdb ran MiXCR on the 5' RACE reads and lists one entry per CDR3 protein. The sample shows 450,000 or so distinct CDR3 sequences, around 27% of them seen only once. The sequencing input was PBMCs or a T cell subset sorted from them (not recorded which). The receptors here all came from an adult woman who had mild COVID-19 (a few samples of this study predate the infection). Cell type and time point are not known.

The V and J genes are TRBV11-2 and TRBJ2-1; weak D call: TRBD1 (6 bases). Germline V gene data show CDR1 as SGHAT and CDR2 as FQNNGV. The V gene lost 2 bases and the J gene lost 1 base, with 9 bases spanning the gap. The CDR3 covers 15 residues. Here the CDR3 reads CASSLSDRSYNEQFF. The DNA of the CDR3 is TGTGCCAGCAGCTTATCCGACAGGTCCTACAATGAGCAGTTCTTC.

This clonotype was counted between two and nine times. V gene TRBV7-2 combines with J gene TRBJ2-1, with a weak D call TRBD1 (6 bases). CDR3 length: 13 residues. The germline V gene has CDR1 SGHTA and CDR2 FQGNSA. V gave up 5 bases and J gave up 7 bases, with 12 bases separating them. Here the CDR3 reads CASSRDTWNEQFF. The CDR3, as DNA: TGTGCCAGCAGCCGGGACACTTGGAATGAGCAGTTCTTC.